This T cell receptor (beta chain) was captured in a study of T-cell reconstitution after alpha-beta-depleted transplantation in children. This sample's TCRbeta library carried unique molecular identifier barcodes. Using its own MiXCR run on the PCR reads, TCRdb lists one record per CDR3 protein. The data show fewer than 200,000 distinct CDR3 sequences, approximately 6.6% seen once. The sequences come from PBMCs from the stem cell graft donor, collected from the stem cell graft. The sequence derives from a human donor who donated a stem cell graft to a child with Wiskott-Aldrich syndrome.

CDR3 nucleotide sequence: TGCAGCGTCCCGACTAGCCTGGGCACAGATACGCAGTATTTT. Its translation is CSVPTSLGTDTQYF. The rearrangement uses TRBV29-1 and TRBJ2-3, with TRBD2 identical over 7 bases. V lost 6 bases, J lost 1 base, and 7 bases stayed unmatched. This CDR3 is built from 14 residues. Germline V gives CDR1 SQVTM, CDR2 ANQGSEA.